Included here is one TCR beta chain sequence, with context. The record originates from a study of blood T cell repertoires in COVID-19. Whole-study context: The origin of the acute and convalescent COVID-19 samples was the United States, Italy and Spain.

This CDR3 region has 18 residues. CDR1 is SEHNR and CDR2 is FQNEAQ in the germline V gene (reference sequence). V lost 5 bases to trimming and J lost 6 bases, with 26 bases between them. The table came from immunoSEQ multiplex PCR; TCRdb's copy has only in-frame clones and leaves some out. The sample shows tens of thousands of clones, approximately 92% of them seen only once. The genes are TRBV7-9 and TRBJ2-1; D perhaps matches TRBD2 (6 bases). Sequencing was done on a sample of peripheral blood. This receptor was identified in a human donor with active COVID-19. The donor label of this sample is uncertain. As DNA, the CDR3 is TGTGCCAGCAGCCCAAGACCCCAGCTGGCGCGGGATTTCAATGAGCAGTTCTTC. Amino acid sequence: CASSPRPQLARDFNEQFF. Variable domain in full (rest from reference TRBV7-9 and TRBJ2-1): DTGVSQNPRHKITKRGQNVTFRCDPISEHNRLYWYRQTLGQGPEFLTYFQNEAQLEKSRLLSDRFSAERPKGSFSTLEIQRTEQGDSAMYLCASSPRPQLARDFNEQFFGPGTRLTVL.